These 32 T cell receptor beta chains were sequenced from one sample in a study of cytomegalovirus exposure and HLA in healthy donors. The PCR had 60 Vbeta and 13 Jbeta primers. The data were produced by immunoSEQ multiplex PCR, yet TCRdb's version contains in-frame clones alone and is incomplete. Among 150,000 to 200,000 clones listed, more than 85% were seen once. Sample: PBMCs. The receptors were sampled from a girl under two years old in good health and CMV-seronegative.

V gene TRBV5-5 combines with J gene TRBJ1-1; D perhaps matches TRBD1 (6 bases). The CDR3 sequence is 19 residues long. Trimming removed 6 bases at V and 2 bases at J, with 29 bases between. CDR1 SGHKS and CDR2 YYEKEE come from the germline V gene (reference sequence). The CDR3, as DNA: TGTGCCAGCAAGCCGCGGGGGGCGCGACTTAGGATAAGAAACACTGAAGCTTTCTTT. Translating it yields CASKPRGARLRIRNTEAFF.

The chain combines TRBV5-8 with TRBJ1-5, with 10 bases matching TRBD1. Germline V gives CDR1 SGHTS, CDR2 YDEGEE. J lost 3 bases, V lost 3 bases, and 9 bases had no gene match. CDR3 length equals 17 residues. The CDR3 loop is CASSSGTGEVDNQPQHF. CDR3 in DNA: TGTGCCAGCAGCTCCGGGACAGGGGAGGTCGACAATCAGCCCCAGCATTTT.

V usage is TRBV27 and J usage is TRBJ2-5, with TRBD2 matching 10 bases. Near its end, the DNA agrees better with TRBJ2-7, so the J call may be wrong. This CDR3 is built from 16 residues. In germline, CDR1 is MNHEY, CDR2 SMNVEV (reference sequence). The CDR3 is CASSPKTSGRGYEQYF. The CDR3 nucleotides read TGTGCCAGCAGTCCCAAGACTAGCGGGCGTGGGTACGAGCAGTACTTC.

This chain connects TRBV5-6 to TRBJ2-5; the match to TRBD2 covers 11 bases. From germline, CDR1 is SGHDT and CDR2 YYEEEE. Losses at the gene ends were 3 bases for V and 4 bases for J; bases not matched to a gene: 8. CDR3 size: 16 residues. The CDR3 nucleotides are TGTGCCAGCAGCTCATTTAGCGGGGGGGCCAGAGAGACCCAGTACTTC. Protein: CASSSFSGGARETQYF. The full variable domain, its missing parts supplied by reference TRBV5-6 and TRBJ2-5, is DAGVTQSPTHLIKTRGQQVTLRCSPKSGHDTVSWYQQALGQGPQFIFQYYEEEERQRGNFPDRFSGHQFPNYSSELNVNALLLGDSALYLCASSSFSGGARETQYFGPGTRLLVL.

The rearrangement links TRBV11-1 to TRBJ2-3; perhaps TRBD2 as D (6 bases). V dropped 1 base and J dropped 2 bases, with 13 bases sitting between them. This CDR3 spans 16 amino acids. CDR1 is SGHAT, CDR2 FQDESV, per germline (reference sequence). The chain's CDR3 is CASSLEPSVVTDTQYF. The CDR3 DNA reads TGTGCCAGCAGCTTAGAACCTAGCGTTGTCACAGATACGCAGTATTTT.

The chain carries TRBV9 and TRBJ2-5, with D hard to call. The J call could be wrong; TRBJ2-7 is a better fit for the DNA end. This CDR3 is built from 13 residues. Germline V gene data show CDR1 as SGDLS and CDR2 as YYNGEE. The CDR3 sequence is CASSVSDFYEQYF. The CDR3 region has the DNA TGTGCCAGCAGCGTAAGCGATTTCTACGAGCAGTACTTC.

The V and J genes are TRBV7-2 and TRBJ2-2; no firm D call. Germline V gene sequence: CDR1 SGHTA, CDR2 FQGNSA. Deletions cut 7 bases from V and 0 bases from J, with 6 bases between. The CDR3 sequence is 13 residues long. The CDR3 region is CASTLPNTGELFF. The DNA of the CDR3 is TGTGCCAGCACCCTTCCGAACACCGGGGAGCTGTTTTTT.

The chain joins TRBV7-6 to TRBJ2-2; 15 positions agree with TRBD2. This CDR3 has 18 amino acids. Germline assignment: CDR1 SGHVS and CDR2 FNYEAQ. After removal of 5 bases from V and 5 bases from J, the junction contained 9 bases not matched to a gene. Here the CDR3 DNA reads TGTGCCAGCAGCGCCGGACTAGCGGGAGGGGAACAGACCGGGGAGCTGTTTTTT. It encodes CASSAGLAGGEQTGELFF.

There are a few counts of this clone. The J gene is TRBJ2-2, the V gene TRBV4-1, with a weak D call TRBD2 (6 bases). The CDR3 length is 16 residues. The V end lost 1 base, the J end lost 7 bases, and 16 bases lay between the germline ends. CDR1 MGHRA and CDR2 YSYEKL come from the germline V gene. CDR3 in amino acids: CASSQVGRGSNGELFF. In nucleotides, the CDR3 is TGCGCCAGCAGCCAAGTGGGGCGGGGTAGTAACGGGGAGCTGTTTTTT.

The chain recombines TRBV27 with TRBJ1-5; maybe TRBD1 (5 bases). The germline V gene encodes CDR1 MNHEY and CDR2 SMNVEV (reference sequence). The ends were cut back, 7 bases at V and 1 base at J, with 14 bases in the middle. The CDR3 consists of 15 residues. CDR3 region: CASTKRGGSNQPQHF. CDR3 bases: TGTGCCAGCACCAAGCGGGGGGGGAGCAATCAGCCCCAGCATTTT.

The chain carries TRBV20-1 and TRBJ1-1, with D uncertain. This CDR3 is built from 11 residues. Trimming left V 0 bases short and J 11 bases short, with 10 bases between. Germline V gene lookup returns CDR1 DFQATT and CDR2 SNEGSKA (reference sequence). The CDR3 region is CSARDPPGAFF. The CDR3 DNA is TGCAGTGCTAGAGACCCCCCCGGGGCTTTCTTT.

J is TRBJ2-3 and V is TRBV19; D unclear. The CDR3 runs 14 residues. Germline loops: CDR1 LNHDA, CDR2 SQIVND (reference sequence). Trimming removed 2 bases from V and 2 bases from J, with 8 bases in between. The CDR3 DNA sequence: TGTGCCAGTAGTATACAGGAAAACACAGATACGCAGTATTTT. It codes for CASSIQENTDTQYF.

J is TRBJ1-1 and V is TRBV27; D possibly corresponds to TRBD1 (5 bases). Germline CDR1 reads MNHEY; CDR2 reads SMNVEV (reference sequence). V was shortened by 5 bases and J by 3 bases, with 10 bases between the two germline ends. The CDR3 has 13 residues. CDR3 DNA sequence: TGTGCCAGCAGTGCCAACAGGTACACTGAAGCTTTCTTT. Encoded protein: CASSANRYTEAFF.

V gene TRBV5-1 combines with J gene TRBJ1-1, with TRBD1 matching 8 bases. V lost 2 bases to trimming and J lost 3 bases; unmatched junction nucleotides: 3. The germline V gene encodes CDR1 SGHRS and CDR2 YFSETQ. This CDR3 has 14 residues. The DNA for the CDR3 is TGCGCCAGCAGCTTAAACAGGGGGGACACTGAAGCTTTCTTT. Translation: CASSLNRGDTEAFF.

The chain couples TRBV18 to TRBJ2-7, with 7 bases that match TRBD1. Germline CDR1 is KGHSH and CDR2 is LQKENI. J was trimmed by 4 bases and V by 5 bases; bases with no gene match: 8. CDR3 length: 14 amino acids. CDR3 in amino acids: CASSVETGPYEQYF. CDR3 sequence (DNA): TGTGCCAGCTCAGTCGAGACAGGGCCTTACGAGCAGTACTTC. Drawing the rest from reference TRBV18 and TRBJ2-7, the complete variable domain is NAGVMQNPRHLVRRRGQEARLRCSPMKGHSHVYWYRQLPEEGLKFMVYLQKENIIDESGMPKERFSAEFPKEGPSILRIQQVVRGDSAAYFCASSVETGPYEQYFGPGTRLTVT.

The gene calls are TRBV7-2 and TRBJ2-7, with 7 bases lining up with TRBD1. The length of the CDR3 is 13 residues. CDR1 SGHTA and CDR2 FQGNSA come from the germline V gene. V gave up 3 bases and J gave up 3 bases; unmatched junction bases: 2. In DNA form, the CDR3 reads TGTGCCAGCAGCTTGGGACAGCTCTACGAGCAGTACTTC. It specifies CASSLGQLYEQYF.

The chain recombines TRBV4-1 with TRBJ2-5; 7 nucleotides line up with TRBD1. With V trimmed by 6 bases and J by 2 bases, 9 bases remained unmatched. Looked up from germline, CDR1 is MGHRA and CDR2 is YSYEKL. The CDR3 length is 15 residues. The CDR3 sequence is CASRGGQAPQETQYF. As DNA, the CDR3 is TGCGCCAGCAGAGGAGGACAGGCTCCACAAGAGACCCAGTACTTC.

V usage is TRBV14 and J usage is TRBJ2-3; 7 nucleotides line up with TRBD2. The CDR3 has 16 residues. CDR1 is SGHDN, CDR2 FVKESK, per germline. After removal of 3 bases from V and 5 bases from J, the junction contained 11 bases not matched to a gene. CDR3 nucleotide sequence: TGTGCCAGCAGCCAGGGTACTAGCGCCCTGGGAGATACGCAGTATTTT. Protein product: CASSQGTSALGDTQYF. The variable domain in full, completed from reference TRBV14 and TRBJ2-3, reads EAGVTQFPSHSVIEKGQTVTLRCDPISGHDNLYWYRRVMGKEIKFLLHFVKESKQDESGMPNNRFLAERTGGTYSTLKVQPAELEDSGVYFCASSQGTSALGDTQYFGPGTRLTVL.

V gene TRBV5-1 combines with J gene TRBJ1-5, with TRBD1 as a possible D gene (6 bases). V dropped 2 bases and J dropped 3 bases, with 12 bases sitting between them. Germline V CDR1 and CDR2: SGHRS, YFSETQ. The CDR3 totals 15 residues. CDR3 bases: TGCGCCAGCAGCTTCACATCAGGGGTCAATCAGCCCCAGCATTTT. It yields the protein CASSFTSGVNQPQHF.

The CDR3 here is CASSFRTSGELFF. The CDR3 DNA is TGTGCCAGCAGTTTTAGAACGTCCGGGGAGCTGTTTTTT. V and J are TRBV27 and TRBJ2-2; D gene ambiguous. This CDR3 has 13 amino acids. V was trimmed by 3 bases and J by 6 bases, leaving 8 bases between them. The germline CDR1 and CDR2 sequences are MNHEY and SMNVEV (reference sequence).

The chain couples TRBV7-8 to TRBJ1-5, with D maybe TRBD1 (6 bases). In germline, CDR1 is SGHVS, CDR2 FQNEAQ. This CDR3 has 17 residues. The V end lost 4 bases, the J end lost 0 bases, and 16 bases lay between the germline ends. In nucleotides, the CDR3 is TGTGCCAGCAGCTCAAGCCGTCGACAGGATAGCAATCAGCCCCAGCATTTT. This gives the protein CASSSSRRQDSNQPQHF.

The CDR3 region has the DNA TGTGCCAGTAGTCCGCGGGGCCCCATTCAGCCCCAGCATTTT. This sequence encodes CASSPRGPIQPQHF. The chain couples TRBV19 to TRBJ1-5; a weak D match, TRBD1 (5 bases). The V end lost 5 bases, the J end lost 6 bases, and 14 bases lay between the germline ends. The CDR3 is 14 amino acids. Germline values: CDR1 LNHDA, CDR2 SQIVND (reference sequence).

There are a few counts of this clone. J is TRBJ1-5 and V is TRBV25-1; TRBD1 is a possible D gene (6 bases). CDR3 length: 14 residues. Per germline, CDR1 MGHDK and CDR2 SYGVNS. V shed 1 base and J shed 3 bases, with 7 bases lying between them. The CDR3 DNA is TGTGCCAGCAGTGAATCAGGGGCCAATCAGCCCCAGCATTTT. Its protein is CASSESGANQPQHF.

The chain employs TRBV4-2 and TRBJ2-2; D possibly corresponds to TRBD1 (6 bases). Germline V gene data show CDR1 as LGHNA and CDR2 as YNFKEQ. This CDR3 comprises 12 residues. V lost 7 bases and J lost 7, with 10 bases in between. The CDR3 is CASNRDVGELFF. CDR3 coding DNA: TGTGCCAGCAACAGGGATGTCGGGGAGCTGTTTTTT.

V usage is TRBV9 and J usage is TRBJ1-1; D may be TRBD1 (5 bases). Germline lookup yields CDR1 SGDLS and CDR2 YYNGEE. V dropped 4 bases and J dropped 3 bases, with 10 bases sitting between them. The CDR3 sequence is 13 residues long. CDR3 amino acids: CASSRRDYTEAFF. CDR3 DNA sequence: TGTGCCAGCAGCCGTCGGGACTACACTGAAGCTTTCTTT.

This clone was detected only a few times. The CDR3 reads CASSLGEGIYGYTF. The CDR3 nucleotides are TGTGCCAGCAGTCTAGGGGAAGGGATCTATGGCTACACCTTC. The rearrangement links TRBV27 to TRBJ1-2; D perhaps matches TRBD1 (5 bases). V was clipped by 5 bases and J by 4 bases, with 14 bases between them. The V gene's germline CDR1 is MNHEY and CDR2 SMNVEV (reference sequence). The CDR3 sequence is 14 residues long.

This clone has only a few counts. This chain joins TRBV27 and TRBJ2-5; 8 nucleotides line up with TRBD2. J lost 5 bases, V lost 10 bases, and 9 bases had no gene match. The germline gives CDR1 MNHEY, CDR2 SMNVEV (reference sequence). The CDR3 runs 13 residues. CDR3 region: CATGLAGAETQYF. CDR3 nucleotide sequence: TGTGCCACAGGACTAGCCGGAGCGGAGACCCAGTACTTC.

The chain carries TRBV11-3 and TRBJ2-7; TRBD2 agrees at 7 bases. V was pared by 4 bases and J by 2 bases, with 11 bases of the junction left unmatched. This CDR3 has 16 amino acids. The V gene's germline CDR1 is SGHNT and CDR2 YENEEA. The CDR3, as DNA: TGTGCCAGCAGCTCCTCTACTAGCGCCAACCCCTACGAGCAGTACTTC. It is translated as CASSSSTSANPYEQYF.

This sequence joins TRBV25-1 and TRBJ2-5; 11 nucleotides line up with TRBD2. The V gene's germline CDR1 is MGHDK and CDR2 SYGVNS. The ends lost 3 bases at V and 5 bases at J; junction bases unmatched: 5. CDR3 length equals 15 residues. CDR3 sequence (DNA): TGTGCCAGCAGTGACCCGGGACTAGCGGAGGAGACCCAGTACTTC. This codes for CASSDPGLAEETQYF.

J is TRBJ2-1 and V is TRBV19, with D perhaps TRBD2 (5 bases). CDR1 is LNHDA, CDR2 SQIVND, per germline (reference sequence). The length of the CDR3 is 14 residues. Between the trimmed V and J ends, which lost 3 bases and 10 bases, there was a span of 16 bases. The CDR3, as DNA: TGTGCCAGTAGTATTATTCTAGCCGATCGAGAGCAGTTCTTC. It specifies CASSIILADREQFF.

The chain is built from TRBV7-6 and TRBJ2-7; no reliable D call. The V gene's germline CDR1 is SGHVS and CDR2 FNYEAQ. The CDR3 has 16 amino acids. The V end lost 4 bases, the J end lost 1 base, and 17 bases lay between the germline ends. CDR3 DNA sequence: TGTGCCAGCAGCTCACCTGACTCCGAGAAATCCTACGAGCAGTACTTC. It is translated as CASSSPDSEKSYEQYF.

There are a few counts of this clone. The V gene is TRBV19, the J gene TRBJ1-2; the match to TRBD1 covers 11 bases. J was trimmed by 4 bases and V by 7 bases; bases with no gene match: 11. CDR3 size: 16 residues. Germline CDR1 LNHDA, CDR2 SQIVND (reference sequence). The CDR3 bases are TGTGCCAGTATCTCCCCCGGACAGGGGGCTGCCTATGGCTACACCTTC. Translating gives CASISPGQGAAYGYTF.